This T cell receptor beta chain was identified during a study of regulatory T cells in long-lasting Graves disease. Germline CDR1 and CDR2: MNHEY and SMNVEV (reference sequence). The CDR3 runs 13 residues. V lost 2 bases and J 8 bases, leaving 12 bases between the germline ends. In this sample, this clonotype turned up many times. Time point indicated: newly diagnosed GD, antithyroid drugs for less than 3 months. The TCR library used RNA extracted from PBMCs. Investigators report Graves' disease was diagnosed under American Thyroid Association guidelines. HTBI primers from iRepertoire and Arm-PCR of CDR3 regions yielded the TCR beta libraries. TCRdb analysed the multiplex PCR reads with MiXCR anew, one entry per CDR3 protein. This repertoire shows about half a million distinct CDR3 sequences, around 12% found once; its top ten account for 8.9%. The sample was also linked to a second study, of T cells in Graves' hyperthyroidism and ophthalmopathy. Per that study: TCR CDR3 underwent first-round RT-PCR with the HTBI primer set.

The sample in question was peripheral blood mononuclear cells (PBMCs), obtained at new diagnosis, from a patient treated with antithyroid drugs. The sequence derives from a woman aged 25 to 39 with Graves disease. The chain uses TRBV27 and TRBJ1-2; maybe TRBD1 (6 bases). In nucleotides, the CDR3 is TGTGCCAGCAGTTTAAGCACAGGGTGGGGCTACACCTTC. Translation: CASSLSTGWGYTF.